This T cell receptor (beta chain) was retrieved from a study of shared clonotypes between healthy human individuals. All donors were healthy HIV-negative adults lacking recent acute infections or vaccinations. Approximately 300 ng DNA, tens of thousands of T cell genomes, went into unsorted PBMC replicate PCRs. Method: immunoSEQ multiplex PCR; TCRdb's copy keeps in-frame clones and lacks some. The table shows around 500,000 clones, with about 85% occurring only once. This CDR3 has 15 amino acids. The V and J ends lost 4 bases and 0 bases, in that order; junction bases with no gene match: 5. From germline, CDR1 is MGHRA and CDR2 YSYEKL.

The TCR sequence derives from a woman aged 40 to 49 in good health. Some clones in this sample may be carry-over from other donors' samples. The sample comprised PBMCs. V gene TRBV4-1 combines with J gene TRBJ1-1; 7 nucleotides agree with TRBD1. The CDR3 DNA sequence: TGCGCCAGCAGCCGCCGACAGGGCCTGAACACTGAAGCTTTCTTT. Protein product: CASSRRQGLNTEAFF.